The text below deals with one T cell receptor beta chain. The assay was immunoSEQ multiplex PCR, and TCRdb's table has in-frame clones only and misses some. The sample consists of a few hundred thousand clones, 85% of them appearing once. These data originate in a study of blood T cell repertoires in COVID-19. Study-level information: T cells, B-cell-depleted T cells, or PBMCs supplied cDNA or gDNA.

The V and J ends lost 2 bases and 3 bases respectively, with 7 bases between them. Germline CDR1 reads SEHNR; CDR2 reads FQNEAQ (reference sequence). CDR3 length: 13 amino acids. This TCR derives from a woman in her 70s with COVID-19, enrolled during active disease. The sequenced material came from peripheral blood. This chain links TRBV7-9 with TRBJ1-2, with D tentatively TRBD1 (5 bases). CDR3 loop: CASSLRGDYGYTF. In DNA, the CDR3 is TGTGCCAGCAGCTTACGGGGGGACTATGGCTACACCTTC.